This T cell receptor (beta chain) was documented in a study of response to subunit inactivated influenza vaccine. MiXCR was run by TCRdb on the RT-PCR reads, yielding one entry per CDR3 protein. Altogether more than 500,000 distinct CDR3 sequences are present, about 11% being singletons, with the ten largest covering more than 9.5%. This CDR3 is built from 13 residues. The V segment lost 6 bases and the J segment 5 bases; nucleotides outside the gene matches: 7. Per the germline V gene, CDR1 is DFQATT and CDR2 is SNEGSKA (reference sequence). This clonotype was picked up a small number of times. These data also featured in a second study, about T cells expressing NK-cell markers. This second study says: Beta-chain TCR cDNA was generated via 5'RACE template switching with UMIs.

This chain uses TRBV20-1 with TRBJ1-5, with 7 bases that match TRBD1. Source: PBMCs from blood, taken on the day of vaccination. This receptor was taken from a man aged 50-60 years who received an inactivated influenza vaccine. The CDR3 DNA reads TGCAGTGCCCCGACAGGGTTGCATCAGCCCCAGCATTTT. Residues: CSAPTGLHQPQHF.